Listed here are 18 T cell receptor beta chains from one sample, sequenced in a study of blood T cell repertoires in COVID-19. Measured with immunoSEQ multiplex PCR; TCRdb has only the in-frame clones, and not every one. The data contain approximately 250,000 clones, approximately 85% of them seen just once; the ten biggest clones take up approximately 5.1%. The source material was peripheral blood. Receptors were obtained from a man aged 45-60 years with COVID-19, enrolled during active disease.

The chain employs TRBV3-1 (or the pseudogene TRBV3-2) and TRBJ1-3; D call uncertain. The CDR3 sequence is 16 residues long. CDR1 and CDR2 (germline): LGHDT, YNNKEL (reference sequence). V lost 6 bases and J 3 bases, leaving 18 bases between the germline ends. The CDR3 is CASSFGVSAGGNTIYF. CDR3 sequence (DNA): TGTGCCAGCAGTTTCGGGGTATCGGCGGGTGGAAACACCATATATTTT.

The CDR3 region is CASSFSIPGTGELFF. The CDR3 DNA follows: TGCGCCAGCAGCTTTAGCATCCCGGGCACCGGGGAGCTGTTTTTT. The chain recombines TRBV5-1 with TRBJ2-2; no definite D call. V lost 2 bases to trimming and J lost 4 bases, with 12 bases between them. The CDR3 has 15 amino acids. Per the germline V gene, CDR1 is SGHRS and CDR2 is YFSETQ.

This clone was seen once. This chain uses TRBV7-9 with TRBJ1-6, with 11 bases that match TRBD1. The V and J ends lost 1 base and 9 bases, in that order; junction bases with no gene match: 8. The CDR3 is made up of 17 amino acids. Germline CDR1 is SEHNR and CDR2 is FQNEAQ (reference sequence). CDR3 nucleotides: TGTGCCAGCAGCTTAGTGGGACAGGGGGTTAGAGGTTCACCCCTCCACTTT. Translating gives CASSLVGQGVRGSPLHF.

V usage is TRBV7-3 and J usage is TRBJ1-1; tentative D call: TRBD1 (6 bases). V was shortened by 2 bases and J by 5 bases, with 15 bases between the two germline ends. The CDR3 is made up of 15 amino acids. Germline V gives CDR1 SGHTA, CDR2 FQGTGA. CDR3 sequence reads: CASSLGGPAGTEAFF. In DNA form, the CDR3 reads TGTGCCAGCAGCTTAGGGGGCCCGGCAGGGACTGAAGCTTTCTTT.

This rearrangement joins TRBV7-8 to TRBJ1-5; no clear D gene. Per the germline V gene, CDR1 is SGHVS and CDR2 is FQNEAQ. The V gene lost 5 bases and the J gene lost 0 bases, with 8 bases spanning the gap. The CDR3 is 14 residues long. The CDR3 loop reads CASSLYTSNQPQHF. The CDR3 DNA follows: TGTGCCAGCAGCCTATACACTAGCAATCAGCCCCAGCATTTT.

This chain joins TRBV27 and TRBJ2-2; D is unclear. The CDR3 runs 15 residues. Germline CDR1 MNHEY, CDR2 SMNVEV (reference sequence). With 3 bases removed from V and 1 base from J, the gap between germline ends came to 9 bases. CDR3 sequence (DNA): TGTGCCAGCAGTTTCTCTAACAGGAACACCGGGGAGCTGTTTTTT. Residues: CASSFSNRNTGELFF.

This clone was counted a single time. The chain uses TRBV6-5 and TRBJ2-5, with D unclear. CDR1 MNHEY and CDR2 SVGAGI come from the germline V gene. V lost 1 base and J lost 7, with 10 bases in between. The CDR3 covers 13 residues. CDR3 DNA: TGTGCCAGCAGTTACTTCCGGTTCGGGACCCAGTACTTC. Translation gives CASSYFRFGTQYF.

This chain links TRBV10-1 with TRBJ2-2; D gene uncertain. The V gene lost 3 bases and the J gene lost 1 base, with 6 bases spanning the gap. Germline CDR1 reads WNHNN; CDR2 reads SYGVQD (reference sequence). The CDR3 has 14 residues. In nucleotides, the CDR3 is TGCGCCAGCAGTGACAGAAAGAACACCGGGGAGCTGTTTTTT. Amino acid sequence: CASSDRKNTGELFF.

The V call is TRBV7-8, the J call TRBJ2-6; TRBD1 matches 8 bases. The CDR3 is 17 residues long. J was trimmed by 2 bases and V by 5 bases; bases with no gene match: 8. CDR1 and CDR2 (germline): SGHVS, FQNEAQ. The CDR3 loop reads CASSPRQGIAGANVLTF. The CDR3 DNA reads TGTGCCAGCAGCCCCCGACAGGGGATTGCTGGGGCCAACGTCCTGACTTTC.

The J gene is TRBJ1-2, the V gene TRBV9, with 8 positions matching TRBD1. Germline CDR1 and CDR2: SGDLS and YYNGEE. The CDR3 length is 18 residues. V lost 0 bases to trimming and J lost 4 bases; unmatched junction nucleotides: 14. The CDR3 loop is CASSVEPNTGTGTYGYTF. In DNA form, the CDR3 reads TGTGCCAGCAGCGTAGAGCCCAATACCGGGACAGGTACCTATGGCTACACCTTC.

In this sample, this clone turned up a few times. In DNA, the CDR3 is TGTGCCAGTAGTATACTGCGGGGGGTAGGCGAGCAGTTCTTC. Amino acid sequence: CASSILRGVGEQFF. The chain combines TRBV19 with TRBJ2-1; 8 bases align to TRBD2. Germline trimming cut 2 bases from V and 10 bases from J; bases unmatched to any gene: 7. Germline assignment: CDR1 LNHDA and CDR2 SQIVND (reference sequence). The CDR3 is 14 residues long.

A single count supports this clone. The rearrangement uses TRBV7-3 and TRBJ2-2, with 9 bases aligning to TRBD1. The CDR3 totals 20 residues. The V gene end was trimmed by 4 bases and the J gene end by 3 bases; junction bases not matched to a gene: 18. Per the germline V gene, CDR1 is SGHTA and CDR2 is FQGTGA. CDR3 coding DNA: TGTGCCAGCAGCTCCAGCGGGACAGGGCGGCCCTGGTTGGACACCGGGGAGCTGTTTTTT. It translates to CASSSSGTGRPWLDTGELFF. Supplemented by reference TRBV7-3 and TRBJ2-2, the full variable domain reads GAGVSQTPSNKVTEKGKYVELRCDPISGHTALYWYRQSLGQGPEFLIYFQGTGAADDSGLPNDRFFAVRPEGSVSTLKIQRTERGDSAVYLCASSSSGTGRPWLDTGELFFGEGSRLTVL.

The rearrangement links TRBV10-2 to TRBJ2-1, with 7 bases matching TRBD2. The CDR3 sequence is 16 residues long. The germline CDR1 and CDR2 sequences are WSHSY and SAAADI. V gave up 6 bases and J gave up 4 bases; unmatched junction bases: 12. The CDR3 protein is CASRTGGTGGYNEQFF. CDR3 DNA: TGCGCCAGCAGAACCGGTGGAACGGGGGGTTACAATGAGCAGTTCTTC.

The chain joins TRBV28 to TRBJ1-5; the match to TRBD1 covers 9 bases. Trimming took 5 bases from V and 4 from J; bases not matched to a gene: 6. This CDR3 contains 15 residues. Per germline, CDR1 MDHEN and CDR2 SYDVKM. The chain's CDR3 is CASSLGTGQNQPQHF. The CDR3 nucleotides read TGTGCCAGCAGTCTCGGGACAGGGCAAAATCAGCCCCAGCATTTT.

The chain links TRBV4-1 to TRBJ2-1; perhaps TRBD1 as D (6 bases). Trimming left V 0 bases short and J 0 bases short, with 9 bases between. Looked up from germline, CDR1 is MGHRA and CDR2 is YSYEKL. The CDR3 loop spans 16 amino acids. The CDR3 DNA sequence: TGCGCCAGCAGCCAAGACAGGGGACGCTCCTACAATGAGCAGTTCTTC. Translated, it gives CASSQDRGRSYNEQFF.

CDR3 coding DNA: TGTGCCAGCAGCTTAAGGACAGGGGGCAGCGAGCAGTACTTC. Protein product: CASSLRTGGSEQYF. This chain joins TRBV11-2 and TRBJ2-7, with 11 nucleotides matching TRBD1. After removal of 2 bases from V and 6 bases from J, the junction contained 3 bases not matched to a gene. Germline loops: CDR1 SGHAT, CDR2 FQNNGV. This CDR3 has 14 residues.

About this clone itself: One end of the junction varies from germline; a read error may be responsible. CDR3 sequence reads: CATSGPPHSGNQPQHF. The CDR3, as DNA: TGCGCCACCAGTGGGCCACCTCATAGCGGCAATCAGCCCCAGCATTTT. V usage is TRBV23-1 and J usage is TRBJ1-5; D not certain. TRBV23-1 is an open reading frame, and its role is uncertain. CDR3 length: 16 residues.

The genes are TRBV19 and TRBJ2-5; 9 nucleotides align to TRBD1. V lost 5 bases, J lost 3 bases, and 10 bases stayed unmatched. CDR1 LNHDA and CDR2 SQIVND come from the germline V gene (reference sequence). This CDR3 is 16 amino acids long. In nucleotides, the CDR3 is TGTGCCAGTAGTGAACCGGGACAGGGCTCCAAAGAGACCCAGTACTTC. This gives the protein CASSEPGQGSKETQYF.